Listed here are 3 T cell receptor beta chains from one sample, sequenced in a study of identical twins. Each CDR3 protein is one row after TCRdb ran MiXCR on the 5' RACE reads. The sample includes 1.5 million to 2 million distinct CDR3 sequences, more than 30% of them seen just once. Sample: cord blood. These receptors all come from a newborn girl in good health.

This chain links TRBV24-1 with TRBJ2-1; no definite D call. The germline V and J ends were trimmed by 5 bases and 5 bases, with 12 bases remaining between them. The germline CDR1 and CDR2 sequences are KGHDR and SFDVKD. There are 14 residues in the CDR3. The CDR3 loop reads CATSARGGHNEQFF. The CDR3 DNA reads TGTGCCACCAGTGCCCGTGGCGGTCACAATGAGCAGTTCTTC.

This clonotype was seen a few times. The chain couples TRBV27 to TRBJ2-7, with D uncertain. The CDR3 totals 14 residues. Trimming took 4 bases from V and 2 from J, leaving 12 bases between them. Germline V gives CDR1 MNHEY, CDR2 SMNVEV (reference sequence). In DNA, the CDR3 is TGTGCCAGCAGTTCGACGATCGGGCCCTACGAGCAGTACTTC. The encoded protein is CASSSTIGPYEQYF.

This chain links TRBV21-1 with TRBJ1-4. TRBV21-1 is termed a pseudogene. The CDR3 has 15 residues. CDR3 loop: CASSKGRKGNEKLFF. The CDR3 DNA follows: TGTGCCAGCAGCAAAGGGCGGAAGGGTAATGAAAAACTGTTTTTT.